A selection of T cell receptor beta chains follows, all from one sample in a study of control samples from healthy donors and cancer patients. TCRdb keeps only in-frame clones here, not all; method: immunoSEQ multiplex PCR. This sample has some 120,000 clones; under 95% occur once, and the top ten carry around 8.9%. The specimen was blood. The source is a young man in good health. CDR3s include the opening cysteine and the closing phenylalanine or tryptophan. The D gene is left open where the match is weak. Clone size is shown for a subset of rows, as once, few, many or a class of expanded clone.

>NA|TRBJ2-7|TRBV30|once
TGTGCCTGGTACAGTCGCCTCGCCTACGAGCAGTACTTC
CAWYSRLAYEQYF
>NA|TRBJ2-7|TRBV5-1|once
TGCGCCAGCAGCTTGTATCTGCGGACAGAAGCCTACGAGCAGTACTTC
CASSLYLRTEAYEQYF
>TRBD1|TRBJ2-7|TRBV14|NA
TGTGCCAGCAGCCAAGGACAGGGGCCGTCCTACGAGCAGTACTTC
CASSQGQGPSYEQYF
>TRBD1|TRBJ1-4|TRBV3-1/TRBV3-2|NA
TGTGCCAGCAGCCAAGACCGGAGACAGGGAGACGAAAAACTGTTTTTT
CASSQDRRQGDEKLFF
>TRBD1|TRBJ1-6|TRBV24-1|NA
TGTGCCACCAGTGGCCTGGACAGGTTCTCCTATAATTCACCCCTCCACTTT
CATSGLDRFSYNSPLHF
>NA|TRBJ1-4|TRBV30|NA
TGTGCCTGGTCCCCTGTGGGTGAAAAACTGTTTTTT
CAWSPVGEKLFF
>NA|TRBJ2-2|TRBV2|NA
TGTGCCAGCAGTGGCAATAGCGGCTACACCGGGGAGCTGTTTTTT
CASSGNSGYTGELFF
>NA|TRBJ1-4|TRBV5-6|NA
TGTGCCAGCAGCTGGGGGGGACACGAGCAATTGTTTTTT
CASSWGGHEQLFF
>NA|TRBJ2-2|TRBV5-1|NA
TGCGCCAGCAGTGTTTTCGGAGGGAACACCGGGGAGCTGTTTTTT
CASSVFGGNTGELFF
>NA|TRBJ1-6|TRBV6-5|NA
TGTGCCAGCAGTTACTCTGGTGGTTACTCACCCCTCCACTTT
CASSYSGGYSPLHF